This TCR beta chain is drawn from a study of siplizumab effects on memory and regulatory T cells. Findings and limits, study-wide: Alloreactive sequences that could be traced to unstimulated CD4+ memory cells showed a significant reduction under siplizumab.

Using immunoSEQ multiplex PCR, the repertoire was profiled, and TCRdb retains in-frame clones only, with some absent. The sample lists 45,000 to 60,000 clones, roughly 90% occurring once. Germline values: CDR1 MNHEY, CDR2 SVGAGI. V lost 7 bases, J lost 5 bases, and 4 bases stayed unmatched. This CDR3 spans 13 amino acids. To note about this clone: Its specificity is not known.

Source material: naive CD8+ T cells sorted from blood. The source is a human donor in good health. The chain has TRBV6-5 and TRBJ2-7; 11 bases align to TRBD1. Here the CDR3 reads CASTDRGLNEQYF. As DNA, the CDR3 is TGTGCCAGCACGGACAGGGGGCTGAACGAGCAGTACTTC.